The text below deals with one T cell receptor beta chain. Primers for the PCR totalled 60 Vbeta and 13 Jbeta. Profiled with immunoSEQ multiplex PCR; TCRdb holds only in-frame clones, not every one. The sample carries 55,000 to 75,000 clones, about 68% recorded once. This specimen belongs to a study of cytomegalovirus exposure and HLA in healthy donors. This CDR3 region has 14 residues. The V gene's germline CDR1 is SGHAT and CDR2 FQNNGV. J lost 5 bases, V lost 7 bases, and 9 bases had no gene match. The chain employs TRBV11-2 and TRBJ2-3; 7 bases are shared with TRBD2. The sequenced material came from PBMCs. This TCR was recovered from a woman between 25 and 40 years old in good health and CMV-seropositive. CDR3 residues: CASTQTAGKDTQYF. The CDR3 DNA follows: TGTGCCAGCACCCAGACAGCGGGAAAAGATACGCAGTATTTT.